The clone carrying this TCR beta chain was recorded at least ten times. Its antigen is undetermined. This sample was included in a study of molecular identifiers for immune sequencing clone quantification. TCRdb ran MiXCR on the PCR reads and lists one entry per CDR3 protein. The sample has approximately 550,000 distinct CDR3 sequences; less than 30% are singletons. Sorted cell numbers of roughly 19,000 to 1,000,000, with 10%, 30% or 50% RNA, served as input for naive CD8 libraries. Study results and caveats: Single-cell amounts of spiked Jurkat TCR RNA were reportedly detectable among about a million naive cells. Clonotypes surpassing 20 RNA copies contained over 98% of effector molecules, versus under 1% in naive cells.

Material: naive CD8+ T cells from blood, with Jurkat cell RNA spiked in. Subset indicated: FACS-sorted CD8+CD4-CCR7+CD45RA+ naive T cells. The clonotype comes from a human donor in good health. Some libraries in this study had Jurkat cell RNA spiked in.

In DNA, the CDR3 is TGCGCCAGCAGCCACCTGACAGGGGAAAATGAAAAACTGTTTTTT. Translating gives CASSHLTGENEKLFF. This chain links TRBV4-1 with TRBJ1-4; 8 bases map to TRBD1. Germline lookup yields CDR1 MGHRA and CDR2 YSYEKL. This CDR3 contains 15 residues. V was clipped by 3 bases and J by 5 bases; unmatched bases: 5.